A single sample gave rise to the 31 T cell receptor beta chains below, sequenced in a study of tissue T cells after allogeneic stem cell transplantation (dated by TCRdb to the early 2020s). Libraries were prepared through the immunoSEQ multiplex PCR assay. Imported from immuneACCESS, the table was reduced by TCRdb to in-frame sequences with V and J called. These copies leave out some clones; in studies compared against another copy, an unresolved V gene accounts for under half, and the cause of the remainder is not known. For this sample the table gives approximately 50,000 clones, of which 73% were detected only once. The top ten hold roughly 0.5% of the sample. Material: sorted cells pooled from one or two spleens. The receptors come from a pool of C57BL/6 mice in good health.

To note about this clone: Mouse gene names and germline throughout. The CDR3 end falls 1 residue outside the read, so it is completed with the germline J gene. The chain links TRBV13-3 to TRBJ1-1; 7 bases agree with TRBD1. Germline CDR1 is NNHDY and CDR2 is SYVADS. V lost 5 bases to trimming and J lost 1 base; unmatched junction nucleotides: 2. The CDR3 runs 13 residues. CDR3 bases read: TGTGCCAGCAGAGACAGGGTAAACACAGAAGTCTTC. Translation: CASRDRVNTEVF. The full CDR3 protein is CASRDRVNTEVFF.

Remarks on this clone: All gene names here are mouse names. This chain's CDR3 is CASGDVKDWGNTLYF. The DNA read from the CDR3 is TGTGCCAGCGGTGATGTAAAGGACTGGGGAAACACCTTGTAC. This chain joins TRBV13-2 and TRBJ2-4; TRBD2 matches 9 bases. Coverage ceases 1 residue before the CDR3 finishes, and the germline J gene fills in the end. V gave up 0 bases and J gave up 5 bases; unmatched junction bases: 4. This CDR3 region has 15 residues. Germline values: CDR1 NNHNN, CDR2 SYGAGS (reference sequence).

Details on this clone: Genes and germline come from the mouse. Read coverage stops 1 residue before the CDR3 terminus; the germline J gene supplies the remainder. V gene TRBV16 combines with J gene TRBJ1-3, with a possible D match to TRBD1 (5 bases). Per the germline V gene, CDR1 is SGHSA and CDR2 is FRNQAP. This CDR3 is 12 amino acids long. The V end lost 0 bases, the J end lost 10 bases, and 7 bases lay between the germline ends. The sequenced CDR3 bases are TGTGCAAGCAGCTTAGATCAGGGAACGCTCTAT. It encodes CASSLDQGTLY. The full CDR3 protein is CASSLDQGTLYF.

Note on this clone: Mouse gene names apply. Read data end 1 residue before the CDR3 end; the end is taken from the germline J gene. The chain carries TRBV4 and TRBJ2-3; TRBD2 is a possible D gene (6 bases). Trimming pared 4 bases from V and 3 bases from J, leaving 8 bases between. This CDR3 has 13 amino acids. Germline V CDR1 and CDR2: LGHDT, YNNKQL (reference sequence). The CDR3 bases that were read are TGTGCCAGCAGCTCTACTGGGGCAGAAACGCTGTAT. Amino acids: CASSSTGAETLY. The CDR3 in full is CASSSTGAETLYF.

In its sample, this clone was seen a few times. Gene names follow the mouse nomenclature. The read ends 1 residue before the CDR3 terminus; that terminus is restored from the germline J gene. The J gene is TRBJ2-7, the V gene TRBV12-1, with TRBD2 matching over 8 bases. In germline, CDR1 is SGHSN, CDR2 HYEKVE. This CDR3 contains 14 residues. J lost 4 bases, V lost 1 base, and 5 bases had no gene match. The part of the CDR3 DNA that was read is TGTGCCAGCTCTCTTAGTGGGGGGGAATATGAACAGTAC. It is translated as CASSLSGGEYEQY. The whole CDR3 sequence reads CASSLSGGEYEQYF.

There are a few counts of this clone. Gene names refer to mouse genes. Read sequence stops 1 residue before the CDR3 end, and the germline J gene provides the missing end. V gene TRBV19 combines with J gene TRBJ2-7; 11 bases align to TRBD2. The germline V gene encodes CDR1 FNHDT and CDR2 SITEND (reference sequence). The CDR3 consists of 14 residues. J was trimmed by 7 bases and V by 5 bases; bases with no gene match: 8. This CDR3 reads CASRPTGGALEQYF. Partial CDR3 DNA: TGTGCCAGCAGGCCAACTGGGGGGGCGCTCGAACAGTAC.

To note about this clone: These gene names are mouse names. The read is 1 residue too short to cover the CDR3 end, so that end is filled in from the germline J gene. This CDR3 is also generated by other DNA sequences in the sample. This chain connects TRBV19 to TRBJ2-7; 8 nucleotides line up with TRBD1. The CDR3 runs to 15 residues. V shed 0 bases, J shed 3 bases, and the junction held 5 bases outside the gene matches. Germline V gene sequence: CDR1 FNHDT, CDR2 SITEND (reference sequence). CDR3 protein: CASSIAIRGHYEQYF. The CDR3 bases that were read are TGTGCCAGCAGTATAGCTATCAGGGGGCACTATGAACAGTAC.

On this clone itself: Each gene name is a mouse one. The CDR3 end falls 1 residue outside the read, so it is completed with the germline J gene. The chain recombines TRBV19 with TRBJ1-3; the D gene is possibly TRBD1 (6 bases). The V gene lost 7 bases and the J gene lost 0 bases, with 8 bases spanning the gap. The CDR3 loop spans 13 amino acids. CDR1 and CDR2 from the germline V gene are FNHDT and SITEND (reference sequence). CDR3 DNA, as far as it was read: TGTGCCAGCGGGACAACTTCTGGAAATACGCTCTAT. The encoded protein is CASGTTSGNTLY. Given in full, the CDR3 is CASGTTSGNTLYF.

Worth noting for this clone: The germline and genes are mouse ones. The sequence runs out 1 residue before the end of the CDR3; the remainder is reconstructed from the germline J gene. The sample has other DNA sequences that encode this CDR3 too. V usage is TRBV14 and J usage is TRBJ2-1; 9 bases are a match to TRBD2. The trim removed 4 bases at V and 3 bases at J, leaving 2 bases unmatched. This CDR3 has 14 residues. Per germline, CDR1 SGHDT and CDR2 FRDEAV. The CDR3 loop is CASSPWGGYAEQFF. The CDR3 bases that were read are TGTGCCAGCAGTCCCTGGGGGGGCTATGCTGAGCAGTTC. The variable domain in full, completed from reference TRBV14 and TRBJ2-1, reads EAGVTQSPRYAVLQEGQAVSFWCDPISGHDTLYWYQQPRDQGPQLLVYFRDEAVIDNSQLPSDRFSAVRPKGTNSTLKIQSAKQGDTATYLCASSPWGGYAEQFFGPGTRLTVL.

Of note for this clone: The gene symbols are mouse symbols. The read ends 1 residue early relative to the CDR3; the germline J gene fills the gap. The chain uses TRBV4 and TRBJ2-1, with 9 bases fitting TRBD2. The CDR3 is made up of 16 amino acids. V was clipped by 4 bases and J by 1 base; unmatched bases: 5. Germline CDR1 and CDR2: LGHDT and YNNKQL (reference sequence). CDR3 loop: CASSFLDWGNYAEQFF. Partial CDR3 DNA: TGTGCCAGCAGCTTCCTCGACTGGGGGAACTATGCTGAGCAGTTC. Together with reference TRBV4 and TRBJ2-1, the CDR3 gives the full variable domain: ETAVFQTPNYHVTQVGNEVSFNCKQTLGHDTMYWYKQDSKKLLKIMFSYNNKQLIVNETVPRRFSPQSSDKAHLNLRIKSVEPEDSAVYLCASSFLDWGNYAEQFFGPGTRLTVL.

A note on this clone: Gene names and germline match the mouse. The CDR3 end lies 1 residue beyond the end of the read and is filled in from the germline J gene. This sequence joins TRBV13-2 and TRBJ2-7, with 10 bases fitting TRBD2. This CDR3 is 14 amino acids long. The J segment lost 7 bases and the V segment lost 0 bases, leaving 4 bases of the junction unmatched. Germline V gene lookup returns CDR1 NNHNN and CDR2 SYGAGS (reference sequence). The CDR3 spells CASGDALGGREQYF. The covered CDR3 bases are TGTGCCAGCGGTGATGCTCTGGGGGGGCGAGAACAGTAC.

Worth noting for this clone: The germline and genes are mouse ones. CDR3 in amino acids: CASSPGTYAETLYF. The part of the CDR3 DNA that was read is TGTGCCAGCAGTCCCGGGACATATGCAGAAACGCTGTAT. This sequence joins TRBV15 and TRBJ2-3; D possibly corresponds to TRBD1 (6 bases). Coverage ceases 1 residue before the CDR3 finishes, and the germline J gene fills in the end. Germline lookup yields CDR1 SGHND and CDR2 FRSKSL. CDR3 length equals 14 residues. V lost 5 bases and J 2 bases, leaving 11 bases between the germline ends.

This clone turned up a few times. Mouse germline and gene names are used. Coverage ceases 1 residue before the CDR3 finishes, and the germline J gene fills in the end. V is TRBV13-1 and J is TRBJ2-7, with 11 positions matching TRBD2. The CDR3 covers 14 residues. Germline V CDR1 and CDR2: NSHNY, SYGAGN. V shed 4 bases and J 4 bases; nucleotides not matched to a gene: 4. The CDR3 DNA, read in part, is TGTGCCAGCAGTCGGAGGACTGGGGGGTATGAACAGTAC. It translates to CASSRRTGGYEQY. In full, the CDR3 is CASSRRTGGYEQYF.

In regard to this clone: Mouse gene names apply. The read terminates 1 residue ahead of where the CDR3 ends, so the germline J gene completes it. The chain joins TRBV5 to TRBJ2-5; D remains unclear. The CDR3 loop spans 14 amino acids. The germline CDR1 and CDR2 sequences are LGHNA and YNLKQL (reference sequence). The ends were cut back, 4 bases at V and 0 bases at J, with 8 bases in the middle. The CDR3 spells CASSPTGNQDTQYF. Incomplete CDR3 DNA: TGTGCCAGCAGCCCCACGGGAAACCAAGACACCCAGTAC.

As to this clone: Gene and germline names: mouse. The read terminates 1 residue before the CDR3 end, so the remaining end is supplied by the germline J gene. V usage is TRBV1 and J usage is TRBJ2-1; 10 nucleotides align to TRBD1. Trimming at V came to 4 bases and at J to 2 bases, leaving 2 bases not matched to a gene. The CDR3 is 15 residues long. Germline CDR1 and CDR2: NSQYPW and LRSPGD (reference sequence). CDR3: CTCSGGTGDYAEQFF. The CDR3 DNA, read in part, is TGCACCTGCAGTGGGGGGACAGGGGACTATGCTGAGCAGTTC.

Regarding this clone: Gene labels here are mouse ones. The sequenced fragment ends 1 residue before the CDR3 boundary, so the rest is inferred from the germline J gene. Other DNA sequences within the sample encode an identical CDR3. The V and J genes are TRBV26 and TRBJ2-7; 8 bases map to TRBD1. Germline V CDR1 and CDR2: KGHPV, FQNQEV (reference sequence). CDR3 length equals 13 residues. V shed 2 bases and J 4 bases; nucleotides not matched to a gene: 1. CDR3 in amino acids: CASSLGQGYEQYF. The sequenced part of the CDR3 DNA is TGTGCCAGCAGTCTGGGACAGGGTTATGAACAGTAC.

Turning to this clone: The gene symbols are mouse symbols. From the germline J gene comes the end of the CDR3, since the read stops 1 residue before it. The V call is TRBV19, the J call TRBJ2-7, with D hard to call. This CDR3 is 11 amino acids long. Trimming stripped 7 bases from V and 3 bases from J, with 8 bases between. The germline CDR1 and CDR2 sequences are FNHDT and SITEND (reference sequence). The CDR3 bases that were read are TGTGCCAGCTCGACACTCTATGAACAGTAC. It is translated as CASSTLYEQY. The entire CDR3 sequence reads CASSTLYEQYF.

This clone has a handful of counts. The genes and germline here are from mouse. The read is 1 residue too short to cover the CDR3 end, so that end is filled in from the germline J gene. The chain recombines TRBV19 with TRBJ2-7, with TRBD2 matching over 8 bases. The CDR3 covers 15 residues. Germline V gene sequence: CDR1 FNHDT, CDR2 SITEND (reference sequence). Trimming cost V 0 bases and J 1 base; bases outside gene matches: 3. CDR3: CASSIGGGASYEQYF. CDR3 bases read: TGTGCCAGCAGTATAGGCGGGGGGGCGTCCTATGAACAGTAC.

This clone has more than one count but fewer than ten. Gene names are mouse gene names. The identical CDR3 is also encoded by other nucleotide sequences in the sample. CDR3 bases read: TGTGCCAGCAGCCAAAGAGATTCTGGAAATACGCTCTAT. This sequence encodes CASSQRDSGNTLY. The whole CDR3 is CASSQRDSGNTLYF. The chain employs TRBV5 and TRBJ1-3, with unresolved D. The read gets to within 1 residue of the CDR3 end, and the germline J gene fills in the rest. The CDR3 sequence is 14 residues long. Trimming removed 2 bases from V and 0 bases from J, with 5 bases in between. CDR1 is LGHNA, CDR2 YNLKQL, per germline (reference sequence).

This clone was seen more than once but under ten times. Gene names follow the mouse nomenclature. The CDR3 end is not reached by the read, which stops 1 residue before it; the germline J gene fills it in. V is TRBV14 and J is TRBJ1-5; possibly TRBD1 for D (5 bases). Germline V gene sequence: CDR1 SGHDT, CDR2 FRDEAV. The CDR3 runs 14 residues. V was pared by 3 bases and J by 2 bases, with 9 bases between. The CDR3 bases that were read are TGTGCCAGCAGTTCCCGGGGGGACAACCAGGCTCCGCTT. This encodes CASSSRGDNQAPL. The full CDR3 protein reads CASSSRGDNQAPLF.

This clone was counted a few times. The genes are named according to mouse. The read terminates 1 residue before the CDR3 end, so the remaining end is supplied by the germline J gene. The chain is built from TRBV13-1 and TRBJ2-7, with no clear D. Trimming shortened V by 1 base and J by 3 bases, and 8 bases separated the two germline ends. The germline V gene has CDR1 NSHNY and CDR2 SYGAGN. The CDR3 loop spans 13 amino acids. CDR3 DNA, as far as it was read: TGTGCCAGCAGTGATCTGTTTTTCTATGAACAGTAC. Encoded protein: CASSDLFFYEQY. The entire CDR3 protein reads CASSDLFFYEQYF.

As concerns this clone: Gene names denote mouse genes. Sequencing ends 1 residue short of the CDR3 end; the germline J gene provides the rest. The chain joins TRBV3 to TRBJ2-1; no reliable D call. V dropped 0 bases and J dropped 1 base, with 10 bases sitting between them. Germline values: CDR1 SNHLY, CDR2 FYNGKV (reference sequence). The CDR3 covers 16 residues. The part of the CDR3 DNA that was read is TGTGCCAGCAGCTTAGCGCTACCCGGGAACTATGCTGAGCAGTTC. Translated, it gives CASSLALPGNYAEQF. The complete CDR3 sequence is CASSLALPGNYAEQFF.

This clone was observed a handful of times. The gene names here belong to mouse. The read is 1 residue too short to cover the CDR3 end, so that end is filled in from the germline J gene. V usage is TRBV13-2 and J usage is TRBJ2-7, with 10 bases aligning to TRBD2. The CDR3 is 14 residues long. V lost 2 bases to trimming and J lost 6 bases; unmatched junction nucleotides: 5. Germline CDR1 and CDR2: NNHNN and SYGAGS (reference sequence). This CDR3 is CASGEGWGGVEQYF. Incomplete CDR3 DNA: TGTGCCAGCGGTGAAGGCTGGGGGGGCGTTGAACAGTAC.

With regard to this clone: The genes are named according to mouse. The read ends 1 residue early relative to the CDR3; the germline J gene fills the gap. The chain links TRBV26 to TRBJ2-5; D perhaps matches TRBD1 (7 bases). V was trimmed by 2 bases and J by 6 bases, leaving 12 bases between them. Per germline, CDR1 KGHPV and CDR2 FQNQEV (reference sequence). The CDR3 contains 14 residues. Incomplete CDR3 DNA: TGTGCCAGCAGTCTGAAAGGGGGCGGTGACACCCAGTAC. This codes for CASSLKGGGDTQY. The CDR3 reads in full as CASSLKGGGDTQYF.

A note on this clone: Genes and germline are mouse. The observed sequence ends 1 residue before the CDR3 terminus, with the missing tail filled in from the germline J gene. The genes are TRBV5 and TRBJ2-2, with 7 positions matching TRBD2. Germline V gives CDR1 LGHNA, CDR2 YNLKQL (reference sequence). The CDR3 length is 15 residues. V lost 5 bases to trimming and J lost 0 bases; unmatched junction nucleotides: 3. The CDR3 bases that were read are TGTGCCAGCAGCGCACTGGGGTCAAACACCGGGCAGCTCTAC. It codes for CASSALGSNTGQLY. The full CDR3 protein reads CASSALGSNTGQLYF.

A note on this clone: Gene names are the mouse ones. The read finishes 1 residue shy of the CDR3 end, and the germline J gene is used to complete it. V gene TRBV13-2 combines with J gene TRBJ1-4; 11 bases are a match to TRBD1. The germline CDR1 and CDR2 sequences are NNHNN and SYGAGS (reference sequence). Trimming took 5 bases from V and 6 from J; bases not matched to a gene: 6. CDR3 length: 15 residues. CDR3 DNA, as far as it was read: TGTGCCAGCGGAGGACAGGGGGCAAGGGACGAAAGATTATTT. This encodes CASGGQGARDERLF. The complete CDR3 sequence is CASGGQGARDERLFF.

This clone was detected once. Genes and germline come from the mouse. Read data end 1 residue before the CDR3 end; the end is taken from the germline J gene. The chain uses TRBV3 and TRBJ2-7, with D unresolved. The CDR3 is made up of 11 amino acids. Trimming stripped 1 base from V and 7 bases from J, with 5 bases between. Germline V gene lookup returns CDR1 SNHLY and CDR2 FYNGKV (reference sequence). The CDR3 region is CASSLDGEQYF. Incomplete CDR3 DNA: TGTGCCAGCAGCTTAGATGGGGAACAGTAC.

In its sample, this clone was seen a few times. The genes and germline here are from mouse. With the read ending 1 residue before the CDR3 end, the germline J gene is used to fill in that end. This chain links TRBV4 with TRBJ2-7; 10 nucleotides align to TRBD1. Germline CDR1 LGHDT, CDR2 YNNKQL (reference sequence). V lost 5 bases, J lost 6 bases, and 4 bases stayed unmatched. The CDR3 runs to 13 residues. The CDR3 protein is CASSPDRGPEQYF. CDR3 DNA, as far as it was read: TGTGCCAGCAGCCCTGACAGGGGGCCTGAACAGTAC.

On this clone: Genes and germline are mouse. The read comes to an end 1 residue before the CDR3 does, leaving the germline J gene to fill in the end. The V call is TRBV5, the J call TRBJ1-1; D is uncertain. V lost 0 bases, J lost 0 bases, and 5 bases lay in between. The CDR3 covers 14 residues. From germline, CDR1 is LGHNA and CDR2 YNLKQL (reference sequence). The chain's CDR3 is CASSQDFANTEVFF. Incomplete CDR3 DNA: TGTGCCAGCAGCCAAGATTTTGCAAACACAGAAGTCTTC.

Concerning this clone: Here the gene names and germline are mouse. The DNA ends 1 residue before the CDR3 does, and the rest of the CDR3 is filled in from the germline J gene. The chain has TRBV13-1 and TRBJ2-1; TRBD2 matches 8 bases. Trimming at V came to 3 bases and at J to 6 bases, leaving 5 bases not matched to a gene. The CDR3 runs to 14 residues. Germline CDR1 is NSHNY and CDR2 is SYGAGN. The CDR3 bases that were read are TGTGCCAGCAGTGCTGGGGGGACCCTTGCTGAGCAGTTC. Protein product: CASSAGGTLAEQF. In full, the CDR3 is CASSAGGTLAEQFF.

With respect to this clone: Genes and germline are mouse. The CDR3 end is not reached by the read, which stops 1 residue before it; the germline J gene fills it in. The chain couples TRBV16 to TRBJ2-5; 8 nucleotides match TRBD2. Trimming removed 0 bases from V and 0 bases from J; junction bases left unmatched: 5. Germline V gene sequence: CDR1 SGHSA, CDR2 FRNQAP. The CDR3 is 17 amino acids. The CDR3 sequence: CASSLDGGGANQDTQYF. The CDR3 bases that were read are TGTGCAAGCAGCTTAGATGGGGGGGGCGCGAACCAAGACACCCAGTAC.